This T cell receptor beta chain was captured in a study of T cell repertoires in cytomegalovirus infection. The V gene lost 2 bases and the J gene lost 6 bases, with 10 bases spanning the gap. This CDR3 comprises 13 residues. Germline CDR1 reads LNHDA; CDR2 reads SQIVND (reference sequence). One entry per CDR3 protein, called by TCRdb with MiXCR from the reads. Seen here are approximately 200,000 distinct CDR3 sequences, 28% observed once, and the top ten hold approximately 30%. Material: PBMCs. The receptor's source is a human donor in good health (CMV status not recorded). Some clones in this sample may be carry-over from other donors' samples. V and J are TRBV19 and TRBJ1-2; tentative D call: TRBD1 (5 bases). The chain's CDR3 is CASSIQGRDGYTF. The CDR3 DNA reads as TGTGCCAGTAGTATACAGGGTAGAGATGGCTACACCTTC. Together with reference TRBV19 and TRBJ1-2, the CDR3 gives the full variable domain: DGGITQSPKYLFRKEGQNVTLSCEQNLNHDAMYWYRQDPGQGLRLIYYSQIVNDFQKGDIAEGYSVSREKKESFPLTVTSAQKNPTAFYLCASSIQGRDGYTFGSGTRLTVV.